This is a list of T cell receptor beta chains from one sample in a study of T cell repertoires in cytomegalovirus infection. TCRdb re-analysed the reads in MiXCR, keeping a single row per CDR3 protein. The sample yields 200,000 to 300,000 distinct CDR3 sequences, 12% to 15% seen once. Sample: PBMCs. The source is a human donor in good health (CMV status not recorded). Some clones in this sample may be carry-over from other donors' samples. Each CDR3 is given with its conserved first and last residue. The order of the fields is CDR3 length, J gene, V gene, clone size, CDR3 protein. The size entry is marked missing in some rows and otherwise reads once, few, many or a size class.

len: 15; j_gene: TRBJ2-1; v_gene: TRBV12-3/TRBV12-4; abundance: many; CDR3aa: CASKNLAGGNNEQFF
len: 17; j_gene: TRBJ2-1; v_gene: TRBV4-1; abundance: many; CDR3aa: CASSQVIGGGSYNEQFF
len: 15; j_gene: TRBJ1-4; v_gene: TRBV7-9; abundance: many; CDR3aa: CASSPPGQGSEKLFF
len: 15; j_gene: TRBJ2-1; v_gene: TRBV6-4; abundance: -; CDR3aa: CASSKTAESYNEQFF
len: 13; j_gene: TRBJ2-1; v_gene: TRBV11-2; abundance: few; CDR3aa: CASSVMAYNEQFF
len: 16; j_gene: TRBJ1-5; v_gene: TRBV12-5; abundance: many; CDR3aa: CASGLCEGASNQPQHF
len: 15; j_gene: TRBJ2-4; v_gene: TRBV28; abundance: many; CDR3aa: CASSLPGMAKNIQYF
len: 13; j_gene: TRBJ1-2; v_gene: TRBV29-1; abundance: -; CDR3aa: CSVNRGGGYGYTF
len: 15; j_gene: TRBJ2-1; v_gene: TRBV20-1; abundance: few; CDR3aa: CSAREEGPNYNEQFF
len: 14; j_gene: TRBJ2-7; v_gene: TRBV5-4; abundance: -; CDR3aa: CASSWGKDSYEQYF
len: 15; j_gene: TRBJ2-1; v_gene: TRBV7-2; abundance: many; CDR3aa: CASSLRTGGRDEQFF
len: 14; j_gene: TRBJ2-7; v_gene: TRBV5-6; abundance: few; CDR3aa: CASSFGMDSYEQYF
len: 13; j_gene: TRBJ1-2; v_gene: TRBV2; abundance: few; CDR3aa: CASTPTASRASSF
len: 15; j_gene: TRBJ1-1; v_gene: TRBV14; abundance: many; CDR3aa: CASSVSRGRGSEAFF
len: 11; j_gene: TRBJ1-1; v_gene: TRBV25-1; abundance: -; CDR3aa: CASSTQAGAFF
len: 13; j_gene: TRBJ2-1; v_gene: TRBV3-1; abundance: -; CDR3aa: CASSQEKYNEQFF
len: 14; j_gene: TRBJ2-1; v_gene: TRBV7-2; abundance: many; CDR3aa: CASSLAGEAQKQFF
len: 14; j_gene: TRBJ2-7; v_gene: TRBV5-6; abundance: -; CDR3aa: CATRRTGSSYEQYF